This TCR beta chain originates from a study of blood T cell repertoires in COVID-19. As for the study in general: Italy, Spain and the United States were the sources of the convalescent and acute COVID-19 samples. In each case, the material was cDNA or gDNA derived from T cells, B-cell-depleted T cells, or PBMCs.

Germline lookup yields CDR1 SGHTA and CDR2 FQGTGA. The V end lost 2 bases, the J end lost 6 bases, and 11 bases lay between the germline ends. The CDR3 runs to 13 residues. Assay: immunoSEQ multiplex PCR; the TCRdb copy retains only in-frame clones and omits some. This table holds about 200,000 clones, around nine tenths found once. This clone was counted between two and nine times. Sequenced input: peripheral blood. This receptor was obtained from a man aged 55-75 years who had recovered from COVID-19. V is TRBV7-3 and J is TRBJ2-7, with D possibly TRBD2 on 5 matching bases. CDR3 in DNA: TGTGCCAGCAGCTTATCGGAAGGAGGCGAGCAGTACTTC. The encoded protein is CASSLSEGGEQYF.